This TCR beta chain is from a study of T cells after yellow fever vaccination. General observations from the study: Across the CD4 and CD8 compartments, a small share of clonotypes was present in both. Sorted repertoires could include abundant contaminating clonotypes from bulk cells. The secondary T-cell response peaked on day 5, not day 15, but was weaker. Reappearance after the booster was seen for most primary-vaccination clones, at around 95% CD4 and around 88% CD8.

TCRdb re-analysed the 5' RACE reads in MiXCR, keeping a single row per CDR3 protein. The sample includes hundreds of thousands of distinct CDR3 sequences, 21% of them seen just once. About this clonotype: What it binds is unknown.

The germline V and J ends were trimmed by 5 bases and 10 bases, with 18 bases remaining between them. CDR3 length equals 15 residues. This TCR was sampled from a man between 18 and 35 years old who received the YFV17D yellow fever vaccine. The sample was PBMCs, taken roughly 20 days after the first yellow fever vaccination. V is TRBV12-3 or TRBV12-4 and J is TRBJ1-6; no clear D gene. The CDR3 coding sequence is TGTGCCAGCAGTCCCGGTTTGGTTACGCCCTCACCCCTCCACTTT. The encoded protein is CASSPGLVTPSPLHF.